These 12 T cell receptor beta chains originate from one sample sequenced in a study of patients and donors after allogeneic stem cell transplantation. TCRdb used MiXCR to reprocess the RT-PCR reads, holding one entry per CDR3 protein. The repertoire consists of about 90,000 distinct CDR3 sequences, with about 48% occurring once and the leading ten covering approximately 66%. Sequencing was performed on blood, either unsorted or a sorted T cell fraction (not recorded which). These receptor sequences come from a human donor who was either an allogeneic HSCT recipient or a stem cell or donor lymphocyte infusion donor (not recorded which). It is not recorded whose cells these are; they may come from a transplant donor.

This clonotype was observed a handful of times. The J gene is TRBJ1-6, the V gene TRBV29-1; TRBD1 aligns across 10 bases. This CDR3 has 13 amino acids. Germline V CDR1 and CDR2: SQVTM, ANQGSEA. J gave up 7 bases and V 4 bases, and 1 base lay outside the gene matches. The CDR3 loop is CSVGGQGNSPLHF. The CDR3 bases are TGCAGCGTTGGGGGACAGGGGAATTCACCCCTCCACTTT.

V gene TRBV10-2 combines with J gene TRBJ1-5; D gene ambiguous. Germline-derived CDR1 and CDR2 are WSHSY and SAAADI. V lost 8 bases and J lost 3, with 14 bases in between. The CDR3 contains 14 residues. The CDR3, as DNA: TGCGCCAGCCCGAGGGTACAGCTCAATCAGCCCCAGCATTTT. This sequence encodes CASPRVQLNQPQHF.

This clonotype was found a few times. This chain links TRBV12-3 or TRBV12-4 with TRBJ1-5, with a possible D match to TRBD1 (6 bases). The CDR3 covers 18 residues. V was cut by 5 bases and J by 0 bases, with 20 bases left in between. The CDR3 region has the DNA TGTGCCAGCAGTCCCACCAAGGGGGGATTGTATAGCAATCAGCCCCAGCATTTT. Encoded protein: CASSPTKGGLYSNQPQHF.

This sequence joins TRBV30 and TRBJ2-1; the match to TRBD2 covers 9 bases. The CDR3 contains 15 residues. Trimming took 3 bases from V and 4 from J; bases not matched to a gene: 7. The germline CDR1 and CDR2 sequences are GTSNPN and SVGIG (reference sequence). The CDR3 DNA reads TGTGCCTGGAGCTCGCGGGAGGGATGGTACAATGAGCAGTTCTTC. Protein: CAWSSREGWYNEQFF.

The chain carries TRBV4-3 and TRBJ1-1; D perhaps matches TRBD1 (5 bases). Trimming took 1 base from V and 5 from J, leaving 11 bases between them. The CDR3 totals 14 residues. From germline, CDR1 is LGHNA and CDR2 YSLEER. CDR3 in DNA: TGCGCCAGCAGCCAAGGGGGTACAGGTACTGAAGCTTTCTTT. The encoded protein is CASSQGGTGTEAFF.

This clonotype was seen more than once but under ten times. The V call is TRBV24-1, the J call TRBJ1-2, with D possibly matching TRBD1 (6 bases). The V gene lost 12 bases and the J gene lost 3 bases, with 22 bases spanning the gap. There are 15 residues in the CDR3. The germline gives CDR1 KGHDR, CDR2 SFDVKD. CDR3: CAPPWGGAWDYGYTF. DNA for the CDR3: TGTGCCCCGCCCTGGGGGGGCGCATGGGACTATGGCTACACCTTC.

This clonotype was observed a handful of times. The J gene is TRBJ1-3, the V gene TRBV29-1; no clear D gene. V was shortened by 3 bases and J by 2 bases, with 11 bases between the two germline ends. Germline V CDR1 and CDR2: SQVTM, ANQGSEA. The CDR3 covers 14 residues. This CDR3 is CSVDAGLAGNTIYF. For the CDR3, the DNA is TGCAGCGTTGATGCAGGCCTTGCTGGAAACACCATATATTTT.

This clonotype was counted between two and nine times. This chain joins TRBV10-3 and TRBJ1-2; D is unclear. In germline, CDR1 is ENHRY, CDR2 SYGVKD. V lost 0 bases and J 6 bases, leaving 17 bases between the germline ends. This CDR3 region has 16 residues. CDR3 sequence: CAISESGSLYGDGYTF. DNA for the CDR3: TGTGCCATCAGTGAGTCGGGGAGTCTATATGGGGATGGCTACACCTTC.

The rearrangement joins TRBV5-1 to TRBJ1-2; 7 bases are shared with TRBD1. V was pared by 5 bases and J by 4 bases, with 8 bases of the junction left unmatched. The CDR3 is made up of 14 amino acids. In germline, CDR1 is SGHRS, CDR2 YFSETQ. CDR3 loop: CASSSGQPVYGYTF. CDR3 in DNA: TGCGCCAGCAGTTCGGGACAGCCCGTCTATGGCTACACCTTC.

This chain joins TRBV5-1 and TRBJ1-4, with 8 bases aligning to TRBD1. V dropped 4 bases and J dropped 5; count of bases not matched to a gene: 7. CDR1 SGHRS and CDR2 YFSETQ come from the germline V gene. The CDR3 length is 15 residues. DNA of the CDR3: TGCGCCAGCAGCCAAACGGGGACAGGCAATGAAAAACTGTTTTTT. Protein product: CASSQTGTGNEKLFF.

DNA for the CDR3: TGTGCCAGCAGCCGAGAAGCGGCAGCACAAGAGACCCAGTACTTC. Residues: CASSREAAAQETQYF. The genes are TRBV3-1 and TRBJ2-5, with D possibly matching TRBD2 (5 bases). Germline CDR1 and CDR2: LGHDT and YNNKEL (reference sequence). This CDR3 region has 15 residues. Trimming removed 4 bases from V and 2 bases from J, with 14 bases in between.

V is TRBV20-1 and J is TRBJ1-1; no clear D gene. Germline CDR1 and CDR2: DFQATT and SNEGSKA (reference sequence). Trimming removed 3 bases at V and 4 bases at J, with 15 bases between. The CDR3 runs to 14 residues. CDR3 protein: CSARSAAGSTEAFF. CDR3 DNA sequence: TGCAGTGCTAGGTCGGCAGCCGGCTCCACTGAAGCTTTCTTT.